This T cell receptor beta chain comes out of a study of cytomegalovirus exposure and HLA in healthy donors listed by TCRdb under 2017. Study-level background: An earlier analysis of fewer than 750 of the donors reported 250 to 350 Gb of sequence data and around 120 million unique TCR beta sequences obtained from some 200 million T cells. An early release that covered approximately 600 HLA-typed donors contained around 330 gigabases of sequencing data and tens of millions of unique TCR sequences. Of the 300 to 500 genotyped donors, 65% to 90% were placed in the genetic ancestry cluster associated with self-reported Caucasian donors. The study aimed to test whether signatures of past pathogen exposure could be identified by cataloging public T cell receptors. The study used immunosequencing to profile the T cell repertoires of some 600 subjects and linked those repertoires to cytomegalovirus serostatus. Besides the first cohort of under 700 subjects, a separate validation cohort made up of roughly 120 different subjects was used. To predict cytomegalovirus infection status, the study brought together high-throughput TCR immunosequencing, statistical association of individual TCRs with disease status, and machine learning. A later analysis re-examined previously published TCR beta repertoires from roughly 720 donors and added high-resolution HLA genotyping to investigate patterns of TCR occurrence. In the later analysis, no new phenotypic data were used to find candidate immune exposures; instead, reliance was placed on TCR beta sequences and their occurrence across donors. To decide whether each TCR beta V gene segment behaved as functional or pseudogenic, an earlier analysis of 587 of the donors relied on high-throughput TCR beta sequencing. Donor age, sex, ethnicity and CMV serostatus were collected together with the repertoire data. In a later genetic analysis, genome-wide SNP genotypes for about 65% of the 666 donors were used, and that subset was treated as a discovery cohort. All discovery cohort repertoires had been generated on a single sequencing platform. Both class I and class II loci were covered by HLA typing, at four-digit resolution. Typing coverage varied by locus: about 620-630 donors for A, B, C, DRB1 and DQB1; 522 for DQA1; around 610 for DPA1; approximately 450 for DPB1. Because of strong linkage in the cohort, a handful of DR-DQ haplotypes were treated as single units for association and clustering. Across around 400 genotyped donors of the cohort, an average of approximately 240,000 unique TCR beta nucleotide sequences per donor were sequenced, and roughly 18% of those sequences were non-productive. General findings and caveats noted by the study authors: Fewer than 20 rarely observed V segments, including chromosome 9 orphons, were excluded from the earlier analysis of about 600 of the donors because counts were too low. Across donors, most TCR sequences were observed very rarely, whereas some public TCRs were present in many individuals. In a later analysis, most CMV-associated TCR beta chains were found to appear HLA-restricted, with HLA associations seemingly driven largely by CMV exposure. A few of the identified cytomegalovirus-associated TCR beta chains were confirmed in vitro to be specific for cytomegalovirus antigens. The presence/absence analyses assumed that sequencing depth was roughly uniform across donors, and that assumption may not be true. An association between a missense DCLRE1C variant and V-gene and J-gene trimming of TCR beta chains was found in a later genetic analysis and replicated in an independent cohort. The study gave a list of some 150 TCR beta chains associated with cytomegalovirus. Because some donors lacked HLA typing at each locus, the association tests relied only on the typed subset. Linkage disequilibrium might explain the correlated functional status among segregating V segments, but an unknown experimental factor could not be ruled out. In a later analysis, HLA-associated TCR beta chains showed more clonal expansion and lower generation probabilities than non-associated chains that were equally common. According to a later analysis, parvovirus B19, influenza, CMV and Epstein-Barr virus appeared linked to several top co-occurrence clusters. The classifier was reported to diagnose cytomegalovirus status with high specificity and sensitivity in both the original cohort and the validation cohort. A later analysis found that TCR association rates varied across HLA loci, with DRB1 alleles showing the most associated TCRs and HLA-C alleles the fewest. A further reported finding was that TCR beta sequences accurately predicted the HLA-A and HLA-B alleles for most subjects in the first cohort. Broadly in line with IMGT annotations, most TCR beta V segments showed up in productive rearrangements about 87% or about 30% of the time in an earlier analysis of 587 of the donors. When HLA alleles, especially DR and DQ, strongly co-occurred, TCR associations were difficult to assign to individual alleles. A later genetic analysis reported fewer N-insertions in productive TCRs among donors in an Asian-associated ancestry cluster than the 666-donor mean. The sequencing pipeline was judged likely to have produced a cluster of highly shared sequence variants as a technical artifact. It was suggested by the authors that the approach could potentially be generalized to other disease states and immunological phenotypes. Immune exposure information for the cohort was limited to CMV serostatus. Some IMGT-functional V segments, including TRBV6-2 and TRBV6-3, could not be distinguished by the 87-base-pair reads and were therefore excluded. In a later analysis, some 18,000 TCR beta sequences were associated with specific HLA alleles at a false discovery rate of 0.05. This cohort had only TCR beta chains sequenced, and the lack of alpha or paired-chain data limited which features could be detected.

On this clone itself: No antigen is known for it. No per-base quality is available; no much larger clone lies one base away.

The cohort consisted of 650 to 850 healthy bone marrow donors. All cohort members were sampled while nominally healthy, although unrecorded immune exposures were likely present. The donor was CMV seronegative and belonged to the group of around 350 seronegative cohort members. Each donor provided a peripheral blood sample, and peripheral blood mononuclear cells were used for TCR beta sequencing. Genomic DNA extraction from the blood cell samples was performed with the Qiagen DNeasy Blood Extraction Kit. Library generation was performed with the immunoSEQ multiplex PCR assay. The multiplex PCR relied on a mix of 60 forward primers for TCR Vbeta segments and 13 reverse primers for TCR Jbeta segments. A multiplex PCR assay on genomic DNA amplified the CDR3 region of rearranged TCR beta genes. The amplified TCR beta libraries were sequenced on the Illumina HiSeq System as 87-base-pair reads. Under the source paper's analysis protocol: In a later analysis, about 80 million unique TCR beta chains were counted across the approximately 670 repertoires, and roughly 10 million of these chains were shared by at least two donors. Raw reads were error-corrected and collapsed into unique sequences by a nearest-neighbor algorithm in which closely related sequences were merged to remove PCR and sequencing errors. CDR3 sequences were aligned to IMGT reference sequences to assign V, D and J gene segments. For a sequence to be retained, a match of at least six nucleotides was required to both a V gene segment and a J gene segment. Rearrangements were called productive when the CDR3 lacked stop codons and stayed in frame with V and J; all others were non-productive. CDR3 was defined by IMGT convention, running from the second conserved V-encoded cysteine to the conserved J-encoded phenylalanine. Sequences without an unambiguous match to a single V gene segment were excluded from the earlier analysis of 587 of the donors. In an earlier analysis of a few hundred of the donors, a V segment was called functional when productive rearrangements were above 56.7%, and segregating when the standard deviation between donors exceeded 5%. A statistical classification framework was built to diagnose cytomegalovirus status from the catalog of TCR beta chain sequences. In a later analysis, TCR nucleotide sequences were compared against IMGT/GENE-DB human TR gene sequences so that V and J genes could be assigned. The TCRdist pipeline was used in a later analysis to assign CDR3 sequences and most-parsimonious VDJ recombination scenarios. In a later analysis, each TCR beta chain was defined by its CDR3 amino acid sequence together with its V-gene family, and reads without a unique V-gene family were excluded. As a way to deal with suspected cross-contamination and a sequencing artifact, a later analysis dropped more than 500 nucleotide sequences that were highly shared and had low generation probability. For each public chain, a later analysis derived a clonal expansion index from normalized ranks of inferred template counts within each repertoire. In a later analysis, generation probabilities were computed using a VDJ recombination model fitted to out-of-frame rearrangements, and the results were checked against IGoR. A later analysis scored TCR-TCR, TCR-HLA and TCR-CMV co-occurrence with hypergeometric tests, applying a repertoire-size bias correction to TCR pairs. To estimate false discovery rates, a later analysis permuted the HLA or CMV assignments 20 times. In a later analysis, co-occurring TCRs were grouped using DBSCAN, with TCRdist sequence similarity added in when clustering inside HLA-allele-positive subsets. Repertoires with fewer than 30,000 or more than 120,000 public chains were left out of co-occurrence clustering, as were a handful of repertoires with anomalous nucleotide sharing. This is the immuneACCESS table as TCRdb keeps it, with only in-frame sequences that have V and J called. A part of the clones is gone; compared with another copy, unresolved V genes explain less than half, and the rest is unexplained. V, J and clone size reflect that table, while D and trimming were determined from the DNA. The sample profile shows approximately 90,000 clones; about 74% of them were found once. Approximately 3.7% of the sample rests with the top ten.

The CDR3 spans 13 residues, from the cysteine through the phenylalanine. The only DNA kept is the CDR3, 39 bases in frame from the first base. The V end loses 2 bases and the J end loses 7 bases, and a stretch of 11 bases separates them. CDR1 MNHEY and CDR2 SVGAGI are derived from the germline V gene. The sequenced sample consisted of PBMCs. This receptor was taken from a man in his thirties or forties in good health and CMV-seronegative. The chain is made from TRBV6-5 and TRBJ1-2; no D gene can be assigned with confidence. The encoded CDR3 is CASSYGQDSGYTF. The nucleotide sequence reads TGTGCCAGCAGTTACGGTCAGGACTCTGGCTACACCTTC.